A single sample is the source of the 29 T cell receptor beta chains below, sequenced in a study of T cells after yellow fever vaccination. TCRdb processed the 5' RACE reads anew with MiXCR; each CDR3 protein has one entry. The data hold around 230,000 distinct CDR3 sequences, with roughly 6.8% observed a single time. Sample: CD4+ T cells sorted from PBMCs, taken on the day of the yellow fever booster vaccination. The receptors shown here come from a man aged 25-40 years who received the YFV17D yellow fever vaccine.

In this sample, this clonotype turned up many times. This chain uses TRBV24-1 with TRBJ2-2; weak D call: TRBD1 (6 bases). This CDR3 has 14 residues. CDR1 and CDR2 from the germline V gene are KGHDR and SFDVKD. V was trimmed by 10 bases and J by 4 bases, leaving 15 bases between them. In DNA form, the CDR3 reads TGTGCCACAGCACCAGGGGCGAGCACCGGGGAGCTGTTTTTT. Translating it yields CATAPGASTGELFF.

The chain carries TRBV5-1 and TRBJ2-3; TRBD2 agrees at 8 bases. The CDR3 is 14 amino acids. V dropped 4 bases and J dropped 4; count of bases not matched to a gene: 5. The germline CDR1 and CDR2 sequences are SGHRS and YFSETQ. CDR3 sequence (DNA): TGCGCCAGCAGCGGTAGCGGGACCGCAGATACGCAGTATTTT. It encodes CASSGSGTADTQYF.

The chain carries TRBV12-3 or TRBV12-4 and TRBJ2-2; D possibly corresponds to TRBD2 (5 bases). There are 15 residues in the CDR3. V was cut by 6 bases and J by 6 bases, with 17 bases left in between. Written as DNA, the CDR3 is TGTGCCAGCAGGCAGGATAGTCCGGGGTCCGGGGAGCTGTTTTTT. Translation: CASRQDSPGSGELFF.

The chain couples TRBV9 to TRBJ2-3, with TRBD1 matching 7 bases. The CDR3 has 16 residues. The ends lost 0 bases at V and 9 bases at J; junction bases unmatched: 13. Germline CDR1 is SGDLS and CDR2 is YYNGEE. This chain's CDR3 is CASSVEKDTRGQTQYF. In DNA form, the CDR3 reads TGTGCCAGCAGCGTAGAAAAGGATACTAGGGGGCAAACGCAGTATTTT.

This clonotype was detected only a few times. The chain recombines TRBV5-1 with TRBJ2-1, with D perhaps TRBD2 (6 bases). This CDR3 comprises 19 residues. Germline loops: CDR1 SGHRS, CDR2 YFSETQ. Trimming stripped 0 bases from V and 2 bases from J, with 21 bases between. CDR3 DNA sequence: TGCGCCAGCAGCTTGGTTTCTTCGTATCGGGGGAACGCCTACAATGAGCAGTTCTTC. Translation gives CASSLVSSYRGNAYNEQFF.

This clonotype has a count of ten or more. The rearrangement links TRBV7-2 to TRBJ2-5; 8 nucleotides agree with TRBD2. The CDR3 length is 15 residues. V was pared by 3 bases and J by 5 bases, with 8 bases of the junction left unmatched. Looked up from germline, CDR1 is SGHTA and CDR2 is FQGNSA. The CDR3 reads CASSFNGRAGETQYF. CDR3 bases: TGTGCCAGCAGCTTTAACGGGAGGGCCGGGGAGACCCAGTACTTC.

This clonotype has ten or more counts. This chain links TRBV7-2 with TRBJ2-3; 8 bases agree with TRBD2. CDR1 is SGHTA and CDR2 is FQGNSA in the germline V gene. The CDR3 consists of 17 residues. Unmatched junction bases numbered 9, after V lost 2 bases and J lost 2 bases. CDR3 loop: CASSLLKIAGYTDTQYF. Written as DNA, the CDR3 is TGTGCCAGCAGCTTACTCAAAATAGCGGGATACACAGATACGCAGTATTTT.

The sample holds a few counts of this clonotype. V gene TRBV15 combines with J gene TRBJ1-5; D call uncertain. The V end was cut by 0 bases, the J end by 0 bases, with 3 bases between. CDR1 and CDR2 (germline): LNHNV, YYDKDF (reference sequence). The CDR3 contains 14 residues. The CDR3 sequence is CATSREHSNQPQHF. The CDR3 DNA sequence: TGTGCCACCAGCAGAGAGCATAGCAATCAGCCCCAGCATTTT.

This clonotype was picked up a small number of times. The chain combines TRBV6-5 with TRBJ2-1; possible D gene TRBD2, 5 bases. The CDR3 contains 14 residues. V shed 10 bases and J shed 4 bases, with 17 bases lying between them. Germline V gene data show CDR1 as MNHEY and CDR2 as SVGAGI. Written as DNA, the CDR3 is TGTGCCATCCGTTTCGTGGGAGAGTACAATGAGCAGTTCTTC. This translates into CAIRFVGEYNEQFF.

This clonotype has more than one count but fewer than ten. The V and J genes are TRBV20-1 and TRBJ2-1; 14 nucleotides agree with TRBD2. Germline V gene sequence: CDR1 DFQATT, CDR2 SNEGSKA (reference sequence). This CDR3 is built from 16 residues. The ends lost 6 bases at V and 6 bases at J; junction bases unmatched: 10. In nucleotides, the CDR3 is TGCAGTGCCCCTGGGACTAGCGGGAGCCACCCCAATGAGCAGTTCTTC. Amino acids: CSAPGTSGSHPNEQFF.

This clonotype was counted between two and nine times. The chain joins TRBV29-1 to TRBJ2-1; 7 bases map to TRBD1. This CDR3 spans 13 amino acids. The trim removed 6 bases at V and 1 base at J, leaving 3 bases unmatched. The germline V gene has CDR1 SQVTM and CDR2 ANQGSEA. For the CDR3, the DNA is TGCAGCGTGAGGGGACAGTCCTACAATGAGCAGTTCTTC. Protein: CSVRGQSYNEQFF.

This clonotype was seen many times. The rearrangement uses TRBV4-3 and TRBJ2-5; 7 bases are a match to TRBD2. CDR1 is LGHNA, CDR2 YSLEER, per germline. This CDR3 contains 14 residues. With V trimmed by 1 base and J by 5 bases, 4 bases remained unmatched. CDR3 DNA sequence: TGCGCCAGCAGCCAAGGGTTCGGGGGGGAGACCCAGTACTTC. Its protein product is CASSQGFGGETQYF.

This clonotype appeared many times. The gene calls are TRBV11-2 and TRBJ2-1; D gene ambiguous. Germline V gives CDR1 SGHAT, CDR2 FQNNGV. Trimming stripped 4 bases from V and 3 bases from J, with 1 base between. The CDR3 contains 11 residues. The CDR3: CASSYYNEQFF. The CDR3 bases are TGTGCCAGCAGCTACTACAATGAGCAGTTCTTC. Variable domain in full (rest from reference TRBV11-2 and TRBJ2-1): EAGVAQSPRYKIIEKRQSVAFWCNPISGHATLYWYQQILGQGPKLLIQFQNNGVVDDSQLPKDRFSAERLKGVDSTLKIQPAKLEDSAVYLCASSYYNEQFFGPGTRLTVL.

This clonotype was recorded at least ten times. The chain uses TRBV5-1 and TRBJ2-2; perhaps TRBD2 as D (5 bases). Germline V gene lookup returns CDR1 SGHRS and CDR2 YFSETQ. V was pared by 3 bases and J by 3 bases, with 9 bases between. CDR3 length equals 14 residues. CDR3 amino acids: CASSWTGDTGELFF. The CDR3 DNA sequence: TGCGCCAGCAGCTGGACTGGGGACACCGGGGAGCTGTTTTTT.

There are a few counts of this clonotype. The rearrangement joins TRBV5-1 to TRBJ1-2; D is ambiguous. CDR1 SGHRS and CDR2 YFSETQ come from the germline V gene. The length of the CDR3 is 14 residues. Trimming took 6 bases from V and 4 from J, leaving 16 bases between them. The CDR3 DNA reads as TGCGCCAGCAATACAGATCCCGGGGTCTATGGCTACACCTTC. Residues: CASNTDPGVYGYTF.

The chain uses TRBV3-1 and TRBJ2-4, with D unclear. CDR1 and CDR2 from the germline V gene are LGHDT and YNNKEL (reference sequence). V shed 4 bases and J shed 0 bases, with 7 bases lying between them. This CDR3 region has 14 residues. Written as DNA, the CDR3 is TGTGCCAGCAGCCTGACATTAGCCAAAAACATTCAGTACTTC. Translated: CASSLTLAKNIQYF. Using reference TRBV3-1 and TRBJ2-4 for the parts outside the CDR3, the full variable domain is DTAVSQTPKYLVTQMGNDKSIKCEQNLGHDTMYWYKQDSKKFLKIMFSYNNKELIINETVPNRFSPKSPDKAHLNLHINSLELGDSAVYFCASSLTLAKNIQYFGAGTRLSVL.

This clonotype has only a few counts. This chain uses TRBV5-1 with TRBJ1-1, with D tentatively TRBD1 (5 bases). The V end lost 0 bases, the J end lost 4 bases, and 10 bases lay between the germline ends. Per germline, CDR1 SGHRS and CDR2 YFSETQ. CDR3 length equals 14 residues. The CDR3 loop is CASSLEGRSTEAFF. The CDR3, as DNA: TGCGCCAGCAGCTTGGAGGGGAGGAGCACTGAAGCTTTCTTT. The whole variable domain, remainder taken from reference TRBV5-1 and TRBJ1-1, is KAGVTQTPRYLIKTRGQQVTLSCSPISGHRSVSWYQQTPGQGLQFLFEYFSETQRNKGNFPGRFSGRQFSNSRSEMNVSTLELGDSALYLCASSLEGRSTEAFFGQGTRLTVV.

This clonotype has at least ten counts. CDR3 loop: CSAAYQTATEAFF. Here the CDR3 DNA reads TGCAGTGCTGCATACCAGACGGCTACTGAAGCTTTCTTT. The rearrangement uses TRBV20-1 and TRBJ1-1, with unresolved D. CDR1 is DFQATT and CDR2 is SNEGSKA in the germline V gene (reference sequence). V was trimmed by 5 bases and J by 5 bases, leaving 15 bases between them. This CDR3 spans 13 amino acids.

This clonotype has at least ten counts. The chain uses TRBV5-1 and TRBJ2-3; D unresolved. V was shortened by 3 bases and J by 0 bases, with 5 bases between the two germline ends. From germline, CDR1 is SGHRS and CDR2 YFSETQ. The CDR3 consists of 13 residues. The CDR3 region is CASSSISTDTQYF. CDR3 nucleotides: TGCGCCAGCAGCTCGATAAGCACAGATACGCAGTATTTT.

The rearrangement links TRBV13 to TRBJ2-5, with 10 bases lining up with TRBD2. The CDR3 contains 15 residues. CDR1 is PRHDT and CDR2 is FYEKMQ in the germline V gene (reference sequence). The V segment lost 4 bases and the J segment 6 bases; nucleotides outside the gene matches: 8. CDR3 nucleotide sequence: TGTGCCAGCAGCTCCGCTCTAGCGGGAGAAAAGACCCAGTACTTC. Protein product: CASSSALAGEKTQYF.

This rearrangement joins TRBV20-1 to TRBJ1-4; unclear D gene. V was cut by 4 bases and J by 5 bases, with 14 bases left in between. Germline V gene data show CDR1 as DFQATT and CDR2 as SNEGSKA (reference sequence). The CDR3 covers 14 residues. CDR3 sequence (DNA): TGCAGTGCTAAAGTAGGCGGGAAGAATGAAAAACTGTTTTTT. Amino acids: CSAKVGGKNEKLFF.

The gene calls are TRBV20-1 and TRBJ2-5, with 7 positions matching TRBD2. Trimming cost V 3 bases and J 5 bases; bases outside gene matches: 6. CDR1 and CDR2 (germline): DFQATT, SNEGSKA (reference sequence). The CDR3 consists of 13 residues. CDR3 nucleotides: TGCAGTGCTAGGGCTAGCGGTGTTGAGACCCAGTACTTC. It encodes CSARASGVETQYF.

The V call is TRBV3-1, the J call TRBJ1-2; D is ambiguous. V lost 1 base, J lost 5 bases, and 5 bases lay in between. The V gene's germline CDR1 is LGHDT and CDR2 YNNKEL (reference sequence). The CDR3 is 12 residues long. The CDR3 DNA is TGTGCCAGCAGCCAAGCTCAGTATGGCTACACCTTC. It codes for CASSQAQYGYTF.

This clonotype was seen more than once but under ten times. The V and J genes are TRBV6-6 and TRBJ1-4; D is unresolved. V lost 6 bases, J lost 4 bases, and 6 bases lay in between. The germline V gene encodes CDR1 MNHNY and CDR2 SVGAGI (reference sequence). This CDR3 has 12 amino acids. DNA of the CDR3: TGTGCCAGCAGCTTGGTTAATGAAAAACTGTTTTTT. Translation: CASSLVNEKLFF.

The table lists this clonotype with many counts. V is TRBV7-2 and J is TRBJ1-6, with TRBD1 matching 7 bases. CDR1 and CDR2 (germline): SGHTA, FQGNSA. V lost 5 bases, J lost 8 bases, and 15 bases stayed unmatched. CDR3 size: 17 residues. The CDR3 nucleotides are TGTGCCAGCAGCCGCTACGGACAGGACCAGACCGATTCACCCCTCCACTTT. This gives the protein CASSRYGQDQTDSPLHF.

The gene calls are TRBV3-1 and TRBJ2-7, with D perhaps matching TRBD2 (5 bases). With 0 bases removed from V and 0 bases from J, the gap between germline ends came to 9 bases. This CDR3 has 15 residues. The germline V gene encodes CDR1 LGHDT and CDR2 YNNKEL (reference sequence). DNA of the CDR3: TGTGCCAGCAGCCAAGATCTCGGGGTCTCCTACGAGCAGTACTTC. This codes for CASSQDLGVSYEQYF.

The chain uses TRBV7-2 and TRBJ2-1, with D hard to call. This CDR3 region has 12 residues. The germline V gene encodes CDR1 SGHTA and CDR2 FQGNSA. Trimming left V 3 bases short and J 9 bases short, with 9 bases between. The CDR3: CASSFLVAEQFF. The CDR3 region has the DNA TGTGCCAGCAGCTTTTTAGTGGCTGAGCAGTTCTTC.

This clonotype was recorded at least ten times. This rearrangement joins TRBV20-1 to TRBJ2-1; possibly TRBD2 for D (5 bases). Germline assignment: CDR1 DFQATT and CDR2 SNEGSKA (reference sequence). The V end was cut by 3 bases, the J end by 0 bases, with 15 bases between. The CDR3 sequence is 16 residues long. CDR3 residues: CSASRGLESSYNEQFF. The CDR3 DNA follows: TGCAGTGCTAGTCGCGGACTGGAGAGCTCCTACAATGAGCAGTTCTTC.

This clonotype was seen repeatedly, ten times or more. The chain carries TRBV6-1 and TRBJ2-3, with 10 bases aligning to TRBD2. This CDR3 contains 15 residues. Germline CDR1 MNHNS, CDR2 SASEGT. J was trimmed by 2 bases and V by 6 bases; bases with no gene match: 5. The CDR3 nucleotides are TGTGCCAGCAGGACTCTAGCGGGAGTCACAGATACGCAGTATTTT. Protein: CASRTLAGVTDTQYF.